This TCR beta chain is drawn from a study of blood T cell repertoires in COVID-19. Study in general: Sample material is recorded as cDNA or gDNA derived from T cells, B-cell-depleted T cells, or PBMCs.

Per the germline V gene, CDR1 is SGHTA and CDR2 is FQGTGA. Trimming cost V 8 bases and J 5 bases; bases outside gene matches: 14. The CDR3 is 15 amino acids. Only in-frame clones appear in the TCRdb table, and some are missing; sequencing was by immunoSEQ multiplex PCR. The sample consists of 200,000 to 300,000 clones, 86% of them appearing once. Input material: peripheral blood. The clonotype was recovered from a man aged 55 to 69 with acute or convalescent COVID-19. The chain joins TRBV7-3 to TRBJ2-5; 7 nucleotides match TRBD2. The CDR3, as DNA: TGTGCCAGCTCACAACGGGGCGGGAGTGGGGAGACCCAGTACTTC. Amino acids: CASSQRGGSGETQYF.